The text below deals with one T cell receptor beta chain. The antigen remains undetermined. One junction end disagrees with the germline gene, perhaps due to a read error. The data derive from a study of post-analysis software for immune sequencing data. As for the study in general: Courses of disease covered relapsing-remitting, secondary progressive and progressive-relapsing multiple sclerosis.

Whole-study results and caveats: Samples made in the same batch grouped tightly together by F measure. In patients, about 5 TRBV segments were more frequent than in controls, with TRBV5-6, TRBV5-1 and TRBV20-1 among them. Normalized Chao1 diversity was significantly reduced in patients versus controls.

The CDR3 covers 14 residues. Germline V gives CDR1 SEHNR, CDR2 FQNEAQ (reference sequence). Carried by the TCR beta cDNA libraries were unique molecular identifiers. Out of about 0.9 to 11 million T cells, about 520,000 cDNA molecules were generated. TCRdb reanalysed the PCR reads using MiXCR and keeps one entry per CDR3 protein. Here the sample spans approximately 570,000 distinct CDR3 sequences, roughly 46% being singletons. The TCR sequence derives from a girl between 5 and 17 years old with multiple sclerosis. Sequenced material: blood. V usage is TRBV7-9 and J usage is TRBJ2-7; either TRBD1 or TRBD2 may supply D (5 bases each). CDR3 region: CASSRDPAPYEQYF. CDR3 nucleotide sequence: TGTGCCAGCAGCCGGGACCCCGCCCCCTACGAACAGTACTTC.